One T cell receptor beta chain is described in this entry. Its antigen is currently unknown. One end of the junction does not line up with germline, which may come from a read error. The data are from a study of breast tumors, draining lymph nodes, adjacent tissues. Study-wide findings and caveats: Findings are consistent with lymph node origin and intratumoral expansion of most tumor T cells. Compared with basal-like, luminal-like tumors shared significantly more repertoire with nontumor tissue. Compared with lymph nodes, tumors were less diverse; compared with nontumor tissue, more.

TCRdb re-analysed the multiplex PCR reads in MiXCR, keeping a single row per CDR3 protein. The data show about 110,000 distinct CDR3 sequences, about 31% seen once. The lymph nodes were axillary draining lymph nodes from breast cancer patients. Sample: axillary lymph node tissue. The clonotype was recovered from a female donor with breast cancer. Some clones in this sample may be carry-over from other donors' samples.

The CDR3 bases are TGTGCCAGCAGTTACTCGGGGGGGAGTGAGCAGTTGTTC. Translating it yields CASSYSGGSEQLF. The chain uses TRBV6-5 and TRBJ2-1, with 7 nucleotides matching TRBD2. CDR1 and CDR2 from the germline V gene are MNHEY and SVGAGI. The CDR3 has 13 residues.